This T cell receptor (beta chain) was identified during a study of cytomegalovirus exposure and HLA in healthy donors (dated by TCRdb to about 2017). Describing the broader study: In an earlier analysis of about 560 of the donors, 276 Gb of sequence data and approximately 100 million unique TCR beta sequences from approximately 180 million T cells were reported. Because of strong linkage in the cohort, a few DR-DQ haplotypes were treated as single units for association and clustering. An earlier analysis of approximately 640 of the donors applied high-throughput TCR beta sequencing to assess whether each TCR beta V gene segment acted as functional or pseudogenic. Both class I and class II loci were covered by HLA typing, at four-digit resolution. In a later analysis, previously published TCR beta repertoires from 666 donors were re-analyzed and high-resolution HLA genotyping was added so that TCR occurrence patterns could be studied. High-throughput TCR immunosequencing, statistical association of individual TCRs with disease status, and machine learning were combined to predict cytomegalovirus infection status. On average, around 230,000 unique TCR beta nucleotide sequences were sequenced per donor among several hundred genotyped donors of the cohort, with about 19% of those sequences being non-productive. The number of donors typed differed by locus, with about 629-630 for A, B, C, DRB1 and DQB1, over 500 for DQA1, 606 for DPA1, and some 440 for DPB1. Rather than using new phenotypic data, the later analysis identified candidate immune exposures from TCR beta sequences and from how often those sequences occurred across donors. A later genetic analysis used genome-wide SNP genotypes for about 65% of the 666 donors, treating that subset as a discovery cohort. A separate validation cohort of approximately 120 different subjects was used in addition to the 666-subject first cohort. Using immunosequencing, the study profiled T cell repertoires from 500 to 800 subjects and related those repertoires to cytomegalovirus serostatus. Donor age, sex, ethnicity and CMV serostatus were compiled alongside the repertoire data. An early release that covered approximately 600 HLA-typed donors contained around 330 gigabases of sequencing data and about 84 million unique TCR sequences. All discovery cohort repertoires had been generated on a single sequencing platform. The genetic ancestry cluster associated with self-reported Caucasian donors included about four fifths of the 300 to 450 genotyped donors. The study aimed to test whether cataloging public T cell receptors could reveal signatures of past pathogen exposure. What the work shows at the level of the full study, not this receptor alone: A total of about 150 TCR beta chains were listed by the study as associated with cytomegalovirus. Correlated functional status among segregating V segments might reflect linkage disequilibrium, but an unknown experimental factor could not be ruled out. An earlier analysis of approximately 600 of the donors showed that most TCR beta V segments appeared in productive rearrangements either about 90% or about 30% of the time, which broadly matched IMGT annotations. Because the 87-base-pair reads could not distinguish some IMGT-functional V segments, including TRBV6-2 and TRBV6-3, those segments were excluded. V-gene and J-gene trimming of TCR beta chains was associated with a missense DCLRE1C variant in a later genetic analysis, and the association was replicated in an independent cohort. HLA typing was unavailable for some donors at each locus, so association tests used only the typed subset. In a later analysis, HLA-associated TCR beta chains were found to be more clonally expanded and to have lower generation probabilities than equally common non-associated chains. In a later analysis, TCR association rates were found to vary across HLA loci, with the most associated TCRs seen for DRB1 alleles and the fewest for HLA-C alleles. At a false discovery rate of 0.05, a later analysis linked under 20,000 TCR beta sequences to specific HLA alleles. For the cohort, immune exposure information was limited to CMV serostatus. It was suggested by the authors that the approach could potentially be generalized to other disease states and immunological phenotypes. Roughly uniform sequencing depth across donors was assumed in presence/absence analyses, although this assumption may not hold. Most TCR sequences were observed very rarely across donors, whereas some public TCRs were present in many individuals. A few of the identified cytomegalovirus-associated TCR beta chains were confirmed in vitro to be specific for cytomegalovirus antigens. Assigning TCR associations to individual alleles was difficult when HLA alleles, especially DR and DQ, strongly co-occurred. According to a later analysis, parvovirus B19, influenza, CMV and Epstein-Barr virus appeared linked to several top co-occurrence clusters. Because counts were too low, roughly 16 rarely observed V segments, including chromosome 9 orphons, were excluded from the earlier analysis of about 500 of the donors. According to a later analysis, most CMV-associated TCR beta chains appeared to be HLA-restricted, and the HLA associations seemed to be driven largely by CMV exposure. A cluster of highly shared sequence variants was judged likely to represent a technical artifact of the sequencing pipeline. This cohort had only TCR beta chains sequenced, and the lack of alpha or paired-chain data limited which features could be detected. Cytomegalovirus status was reported to be diagnosed by the classifier with high specificity and sensitivity in both the original and validation cohorts. A later genetic analysis reported fewer N-insertions in productive TCRs among donors in an Asian-associated ancestry cluster than the roughly 700-donor mean. A further reported finding was that TCR beta sequences accurately predicted the HLA-A and HLA-B alleles for most subjects in the first cohort.

The cohort was made up of approximately 700 healthy bone marrow donors. At the time of sampling, all cohort members were nominally healthy, though unrecorded immune exposures were likely present. The donor tested CMV seropositive and was one of the 289 seropositive cohort members. Each donor provided a peripheral blood sample, and peripheral blood mononuclear cells were used for TCR beta sequencing. Genomic DNA extraction from the blood cell samples was performed with the Qiagen DNeasy Blood Extraction Kit. Notes on this clone: The target of this receptor is not known. Nothing much larger sits one base from this clone, and base qualities are not available.

Libraries were made using the immunoSEQ multiplex PCR assay. For the multiplex PCR, a mixture combining 60 forward primers for TCR Vbeta segments and 13 reverse primers for TCR Jbeta segments was used. A multiplex PCR assay on genomic DNA amplified the CDR3 region of rearranged TCR beta genes. The amplified TCR beta libraries were sequenced on the Illumina HiSeq System as 87-base-pair reads. On the study's bioinformatics: A later analysis tallied some 79 million unique TCR beta chains across the 600 to 700 repertoires, and about 10 million of those chains were shared by two or more donors. To remove PCR and sequencing errors, raw reads were error-corrected and collapsed into unique sequences using a nearest-neighbor algorithm that merged closely related sequences. Alignment of CDR3 sequences to IMGT reference sequences was used to assign V, D and J gene segments. For a sequence to be retained, a match of at least six nucleotides to both a V gene segment and a J gene segment was required. A rearrangement counted as productive if the CDR3 had no stop codons and remained in frame with V and J, and every other rearrangement counted as non-productive. CDR3 was defined according to IMGT convention as the region running from the second conserved V-encoded cysteine to the conserved J-encoded phenylalanine. In an earlier analysis of around 540 of the donors, sequences lacking an unambiguous match to a single V gene segment were excluded. In an earlier analysis of some 590 of the donors, a V segment was called functional when productive rearrangements were above 56.7%, and segregating when the standard deviation between donors exceeded 5%. A statistical classification framework was built to diagnose cytomegalovirus status from the catalog of TCR beta chain sequences. V and J gene assignment, in a later analysis, came from comparing TCR nucleotide sequences with IMGT/GENE-DB human TR gene sequences. The TCRdist pipeline was used in a later analysis to assign CDR3 sequences and most-parsimonious VDJ recombination scenarios. In a later analysis, every TCR beta chain was defined by the combination of its CDR3 amino acid sequence and its V-gene family, and reads without a unique V-gene family were dropped. To address suspected cross-contamination and a sequencing artifact, a later analysis removed around 590 highly shared, low-generation-probability nucleotide sequences. In a later analysis, a clonal expansion index was calculated for each public chain from normalized within-repertoire ranks of inferred template counts. A later analysis computed generation probabilities with a VDJ recombination model fitted to out-of-frame rearrangements, and checked the results against IGoR. Hypergeometric tests were used in a later analysis to score TCR-TCR, TCR-HLA and TCR-CMV co-occurrence, with a repertoire-size bias correction applied to the TCR pairs. False discovery rates were estimated in a later analysis by permuting HLA or CMV assignments 20 times. In a later analysis, co-occurring TCRs were grouped using DBSCAN, and TCRdist sequence similarity was added for clustering within HLA-allele-positive subsets. Co-occurrence clustering excluded repertoires with fewer than 30,000 or more than 120,000 public chains, plus five with anomalous nucleotide sharing. TCRdb stores this immuneACCESS table with in-frame sequences only. Part of the clones is absent; in the studies checked, under half of the shortfall reflects unresolved V genes, and no reason is known for the rest. V, J and clone size derive from that table, while D and trimming were established from the DNA sequence. The sample includes 200,000 or so clones, with approximately 85% observed a single time. The top ten constitute 6.5% of the sample.

The germline ends are 7 bases apart after V is trimmed by 3 bases and J by 4 bases. The CDR3 runs 13 residues from the cysteine to the phenylalanine. The CDR3 DNA has 39 bases and is translated from base 1. CDR1 and CDR2, looked up from the germline V gene, are KGHSH and LQKENI. The rearranged chain carries TRBV18 and TRBJ1-5, with no confidently assigned D gene. This TCR was recovered from a woman in her 50s in good health and CMV-seropositive. Sequencing was carried out using PBMCs. The CDR3 has the sequence CASSPLINQPQHF. The DNA sequence follows: TGTGCCAGCTCACCCTTAATTAATCAGCCCCAGCATTTT.